This passage covers 25 T cell receptor beta chains from one sample sequenced in a study of T cells in Graves' hyperthyroidism and ophthalmopathy. TCR beta CDR3 regions were amplified from RNA. TCR CDR3 regions were first amplified by RT-PCR with HTBI primers. MiXCR, applied by TCRdb to the multiplex PCR reads, yields one record per CDR3 protein. The table includes hundreds of thousands of distinct CDR3 sequences, about a sixth detected once. Sequenced input: blood. These receptors were taken from a woman younger than 30 with Graves' hyperthyroidism that later progressed to Graves' ophthalmopathy.

V gene TRBV7-3 combines with J gene TRBJ2-1, with 10 positions matching TRBD2. The CDR3 runs to 16 residues. V dropped 4 bases and J dropped 8; count of bases not matched to a gene: 11. Germline V CDR1 and CDR2: SGHTA, FQGTGA. CDR3 in DNA: TGTGCCAGCAGCTCGGGACTAGCGAAGGTGGGCCATGAGCAGTTCTTC. Amino acids: CASSSGLAKVGHEQFF.

With respect to this clonotype: The final CDR3 position lacks the conserved phenylalanine or tryptophan, pointing to a likely read error. The gene calls are TRBV6-1 and TRBJ1-4; the D is unclear. The CDR3 is 17 amino acids. Germline lookup yields CDR1 MNHNS and CDR2 SASEGT. Between the trimmed V and J ends, which lost 4 bases and 0 bases, there was a span of 15 bases. The CDR3 nucleotides are TGTGCCAGCAGTGGGGGAATGAGAACAGCAACTAATGAAAAACTGTTTCTT. Amino acid sequence: CASSGGMRTATNEKLFL.

The rearrangement joins TRBV7-9 to TRBJ2-7; D is ambiguous. Germline V gene sequence: CDR1 SEHNR, CDR2 FQNEAQ (reference sequence). The CDR3 runs 13 residues. V was shortened by 5 bases and J by 2 bases, with 10 bases between the two germline ends. The CDR3 reads CASSQELAYEQYF. For the CDR3, the DNA is TGTGCCAGCAGCCAAGAACTGGCCTACGAGCAGTACTTC.

This clonotype appeared many times. The chain has TRBV20-1 and TRBJ1-5; D not resolved. Germline CDR1 and CDR2: DFQATT and SNEGSKA (reference sequence). V lost 0 bases and J lost 2, with 14 bases in between. The CDR3 consists of 16 residues. The CDR3 loop is CSARDLLGGRNQPQHF. DNA for the CDR3: TGCAGTGCTAGAGATCTGCTTGGTGGCCGCAATCAGCCCCAGCATTTT.

This rearrangement joins TRBV2 to TRBJ2-3; TRBD2 aligns across 10 bases. Per germline, CDR1 SNHLY and CDR2 FYNNEI. This CDR3 region has 20 residues. V was clipped by 4 bases and J by 2 bases; unmatched bases: 18. The CDR3 nucleotides read TGTGCCAGCAGTGGGTGGGAGGCTAGCGGGAGCGGAGGTAACACAGATACGCAGTATTTT. Its translation: CASSGWEASGSGGNTDTQYF.

V gene TRBV20-1 combines with J gene TRBJ2-3, with D perhaps given as TRBD1 or TRBD2 (5 bases each). The CDR3 loop spans 17 amino acids. Germline values: CDR1 DFQATT, CDR2 SNEGSKA (reference sequence). Trimming cost V 0 bases and J 2 bases, with 18 bases left between them. CDR3 sequence (DNA): TGCAGTGCTAGAGATGGATCCGGGACCAGGGTCACAGATACGCAGTATTTT. This encodes CSARDGSGTRVTDTQYF.

The table lists this clonotype with many counts. V is TRBV6-1 and J is TRBJ2-7, with no clear D. This CDR3 has 16 amino acids. The V gene's germline CDR1 is MNHNS and CDR2 SASEGT. The V gene lost 4 bases and the J gene lost 0 bases, with 16 bases spanning the gap. This CDR3 reads CASSGPRLPSSYEQYF. As DNA, the CDR3 is TGTGCCAGCAGTGGGCCGCGACTCCCGAGCTCCTACGAGCAGTACTTC.

The V call is TRBV9, the J call TRBJ1-2; D unresolved. The germline V gene encodes CDR1 SGDLS and CDR2 YYNGEE. The CDR3 is 13 amino acids. The V gene lost 4 bases and the J gene lost 1 base, with 8 bases spanning the gap. The DNA of the CDR3 is TGTGCCAGCAGCATACGGAATAACTATGGCTACACCTTC. Encoded protein: CASSIRNNYGYTF. The whole variable domain, remainder taken from reference TRBV9 and TRBJ1-2, is DSGVTQTPKHLITATGQRVTLRCSPRSGDLSVYWYQQSLDQGLQFLIQYYNGEERAKGNILERFSAQQFPDLHSELNLSSLELGDSALYFCASSIRNNYGYTFGSGTRLTVV.

This sequence joins TRBV6-1 and TRBJ2-7; D perhaps matches TRBD2 (5 bases). This CDR3 comprises 13 residues. Germline assignment: CDR1 MNHNS and CDR2 SASEGT. V lost 5 bases and J lost 3, with 11 bases in between. As DNA, the CDR3 is TGTGCCAGCAGTCCCCTCGGGGACTACGAGCAGTACTTC. Its translation is CASSPLGDYEQYF.

This clonotype was counted ten times or more. This chain connects TRBV6-2 or TRBV6-3 to TRBJ1-5, with 7 bases fitting TRBD1. In germline, CDR1 is MNHEY, CDR2 SVGEGT. The CDR3 length is 17 residues. Unmatched junction bases numbered 7, after V lost 2 bases and J lost 0 bases. CDR3 loop: CASSYARDSHSNQPQHF. In DNA form, the CDR3 reads TGTGCCAGCAGTTACGCCCGGGACAGCCATAGCAATCAGCCCCAGCATTTT.

This clonotype was counted ten times or more. This chain joins TRBV11-2 and TRBJ2-3, with D possibly being TRBD2 (6 bases). V dropped 3 bases and J dropped 4 bases, with 17 bases sitting between them. This CDR3 contains 16 residues. Germline assignment: CDR1 SGHAT and CDR2 FQNNGV. The CDR3 is CASSLTRLAYADTQYF. DNA of the CDR3: TGTGCCAGCAGCTTGACCCGTCTAGCGTATGCAGATACGCAGTATTTT.

This clonotype was detected ten times or more. The CDR3 DNA reads as TGCGCCAGCAGCTTGGCCGGGGACAGTACCATGAACACTGAAGCTTTCTTT. Amino acids: CASSLAGDSTMNTEAFF. V and J are TRBV5-1 and TRBJ1-1; 7 bases agree with TRBD1. Germline loops: CDR1 SGHRS, CDR2 YFSETQ. Trimming removed 0 bases from V and 0 bases from J; junction bases left unmatched: 8. This CDR3 spans 17 amino acids.

This clonotype showed up many times. This sequence joins TRBV5-1 and TRBJ2-7, with 8 bases fitting TRBD2. J was trimmed by 5 bases and V by 3 bases; bases with no gene match: 10. This CDR3 contains 15 residues. Germline lookup yields CDR1 SGHRS and CDR2 YFSETQ. The CDR3 spells CASSWPGLELDEQYF. DNA of the CDR3: TGCGCCAGCAGCTGGCCGGGACTAGAATTGGACGAGCAGTACTTC.

In this sample, this clonotype turned up a few times. The chain is built from TRBV9 and TRBJ2-7; 9 nucleotides align to TRBD1. This CDR3 is built from 15 residues. Trimming took 0 bases from V and 5 from J; bases not matched to a gene: 6. Germline V lookup: CDR1 SGDLS, CDR2 YYNGEE. In DNA, the CDR3 is TGTGCCAGCAGCGTAGATGGGACAGGGTTCGACGAGCAGTACTTC. This gives the protein CASSVDGTGFDEQYF.

This clonotype has only a few counts. The chain uses TRBV19 and TRBJ2-2; 10 bases are a match to TRBD1. J gave up 5 bases and V 9 bases, and 9 bases lay outside the gene matches. Germline CDR1 reads LNHDA; CDR2 reads SQIVND (reference sequence). CDR3 length equals 15 residues. CDR3 DNA: TGTGCCAGCGGCCGGGGACAGGGGCCAACCGGGGAGCTGTTTTTT. This codes for CASGRGQGPTGELFF.

There are a few counts of this clonotype. This chain links TRBV10-3 with TRBJ2-1; D is tentatively TRBD1 or TRBD2 (5 bases each). CDR3 length equals 13 residues. Germline loops: CDR1 ENHRY, CDR2 SYGVKD. The V end lost 8 bases, the J end lost 8 bases, and 16 bases lay between the germline ends. The CDR3 DNA reads TGTGCCATCGGGTTTGGGCAGGGAGATGAGCAGTTCTTC. Its protein is CAIGFGQGDEQFF.

This clonotype has at least ten counts. The chain links TRBV18 to TRBJ1-5; 8 bases are shared with TRBD1. Germline V gene lookup returns CDR1 KGHSH and CDR2 LQKENI. The CDR3 has 15 amino acids. V shed 9 bases, J shed 2 bases, and the junction held 9 bases outside the gene matches. The CDR3 reads CARDRDRGGNQPQHF. The CDR3, as DNA: TGTGCCAGGGATCGCGACAGGGGAGGCAATCAGCCCCAGCATTTT. The full variable domain, rest sourced from reference TRBV18 and TRBJ1-5, is NAGVMQNPRHLVRRRGQEARLRCSPMKGHSHVYWYRQLPEEGLKFMVYLQKENIIDESGMPKERFSAEFPKEGPSILRIQQVVRGDSAAYFCARDRDRGGNQPQHFGDGTRLSIL.

The J gene is TRBJ2-1, the V gene TRBV11-2; the D gene is possibly TRBD2 (6 bases). Per the germline V gene, CDR1 is SGHAT and CDR2 is FQNNGV. The CDR3 totals 12 residues. The DNA for the CDR3 is TGTGCGTCACGCGGGAAATACAATGAGCAGTTCTTC. Protein: CASRGKYNEQFF.

This clonotype showed up many times. V usage is TRBV7-9 and J usage is TRBJ2-1, with 7 bases fitting TRBD1. There are 14 residues in the CDR3. Germline values: CDR1 SEHNR, CDR2 FQNEAQ (reference sequence). With 4 bases clipped from V and 3 bases from J, the junction kept 3 bases outside the gene matches. The CDR3 bases are TGTGCCAGCAGCTCCCGGGACAGCTACAATGAGCAGTTCTTC. Protein: CASSSRDSYNEQFF.

This clonotype appeared many times. The chain joins TRBV6-1 to TRBJ2-7; D might be TRBD1 or TRBD2, each matching 6 bases. Germline V gives CDR1 MNHNS, CDR2 SASEGT. V dropped 2 bases and J dropped 4 bases, with 18 bases sitting between them. CDR3 length: 16 residues. CDR3 sequence: CASSEKGGRARYEQYF. In DNA form, the CDR3 reads TGTGCCAGCAGTGAAAAGGGGGGCAGGGCGAGGTACGAGCAGTACTTC.

V is TRBV5-1 and J is TRBJ2-2; TRBD2 matches at 10 bases. The V segment lost 5 bases and the J segment 3 bases; nucleotides outside the gene matches: 4. The germline V gene has CDR1 SGHRS and CDR2 YFSETQ. The CDR3 has 15 amino acids. Here the CDR3 reads CASSKAGGDTGELFF. The CDR3 DNA is TGCGCCAGCAGTAAAGCGGGAGGGGACACCGGGGAGCTGTTTTTT.

This sequence joins TRBV6-1 and TRBJ1-2, with 9 bases that match TRBD1. J gave up 7 bases and V 7 bases, and 16 bases lay outside the gene matches. Germline lookup yields CDR1 MNHNS and CDR2 SASEGT. The length of the CDR3 is 16 residues. The DNA of the CDR3 is TGTGCCAGCAAACCGCGTTTCGGACAGGGGCAGTCTGGCTACACCTTC. Translated: CASKPRFGQGQSGYTF.

This clonotype was counted many times. The rearrangement joins TRBV28 to TRBJ2-2; no firm D call. The length of the CDR3 is 14 residues. V lost 1 base, J lost 0 bases, and 3 bases lay in between. The V gene's germline CDR1 is MDHEN and CDR2 SYDVKM. DNA of the CDR3: TGTGCCAGCAGTTTATCATCGAACACCGGGGAGCTGTTTTTT. It translates to CASSLSSNTGELFF.

The V and J genes are TRBV28 and TRBJ2-6, with unresolved D. V lost 2 bases, J lost 0 bases, and 8 bases lay in between. CDR1 MDHEN and CDR2 SYDVKM come from the germline V gene. The CDR3 is 16 residues long. CDR3 DNA: TGTGCCAGCAGTTTACCCTTACTCTCTGGGGCCAACGTCCTGACTTTC. Residues: CASSLPLLSGANVLTF.

The chain uses TRBV3-1 and TRBJ2-2, with D unresolved. The CDR3 sequence is 16 residues long. V dropped 3 bases and J dropped 3 bases, with 14 bases sitting between them. The germline V gene has CDR1 LGHDT and CDR2 YNNKEL (reference sequence). In DNA form, the CDR3 reads TGTGCCAGCAGCCAGAACAAGGGATACGACACCGGGGAGCTGTTTTTT. It codes for CASSQNKGYDTGELFF.